The 10 T cell receptor beta chains below all came from one sample that was sequenced in a study of control samples from healthy donors and cancer patients. Method: immunoSEQ multiplex PCR; TCRdb's copy keeps in-frame clones and lacks some. The repertoire holds some 200,000 clones, with 90% to 95% as singletons. Source material: blood. The receptors derive from a young man in good health.

The V call is TRBV9, the J call TRBJ2-2; 8 bases align to TRBD1. Germline V gene sequence: CDR1 SGDLS, CDR2 YYNGEE. Trimming removed 3 bases from V and 5 bases from J; junction bases left unmatched: 3. This CDR3 comprises 14 residues. The DNA of the CDR3 is TGTGCCAGCAGCGCCAGGACAGGGACCGGGGAGCTGTTTTTT. Its protein product is CASSARTGTGELFF.

The rearrangement links TRBV5-1 to TRBJ1-2; D is unclear. Per the germline V gene, CDR1 is SGHRS and CDR2 is YFSETQ. Trimming cost V 3 bases and J 8 bases, with 11 bases left between them. The CDR3 sequence is 12 residues long. This chain's CDR3 is CASSSLYDGYTF. CDR3 nucleotide sequence: TGCGCCAGCAGCTCCCTATACGACGGCTACACCTTC.

The CDR3 nucleotides are TGTGCCAGCAAGAGGACAGGGAAATACAATGAGCAGTTCTTC. Amino acids: CASKRTGKYNEQFF. The J gene is TRBJ2-1, the V gene TRBV6-5; 8 bases fit TRBD1. J lost 4 bases, V lost 7 bases, and 6 bases had no gene match. CDR1 and CDR2 from the germline V gene are MNHEY and SVGAGI. The CDR3 is 14 residues long.

This sequence joins TRBV7-3 and TRBJ2-3, with 7 nucleotides matching TRBD2. V shed 5 bases, J shed 1 base, and the junction held 12 bases outside the gene matches. CDR1 and CDR2 from the germline V gene are SGHTA and FQGTGA. There are 17 residues in the CDR3. CDR3 sequence (DNA): TGTGCCAGCAGCCCCGCCCTCGGGGCGGGGGGCACAGATACGCAGTATTTT. It is translated as CASSPALGAGGTDTQYF.

The V gene is TRBV6-5, the J gene TRBJ2-5, with 12 bases matching TRBD2. The V segment lost 4 bases and the J segment 6 bases; nucleotides outside the gene matches: 6. From germline, CDR1 is MNHEY and CDR2 SVGAGI. The CDR3 is 15 residues long. The CDR3 nucleotides are TGTGCCAGCAGTTTACTAGCGGGGGGTCTTCAGACCCAGTACTTC. It is translated as CASSLLAGGLQTQYF.

This clone came up once. The chain has TRBV5-1 and TRBJ2-7; 8 bases match TRBD1. The J segment lost 6 bases and the V segment lost 2 bases, leaving 13 bases of the junction unmatched. CDR3 length: 16 amino acids. CDR1 and CDR2 from the germline V gene are SGHRS and YFSETQ. CDR3 coding DNA: TGCGCCAGCAGCTTTTCCGGACAGGGAACTTTAGGCGAGCAGTACTTC. Translated, it gives CASSFSGQGTLGEQYF.

The genes are TRBV4-2 and TRBJ1-1; 8 positions match TRBD1. The CDR3 is 16 residues long. Germline V CDR1 and CDR2: LGHNA, YNFKEQ. The ends lost 4 bases at V and 0 bases at J; junction bases unmatched: 7. CDR3: CASSRSPDRVNTEAFF. DNA of the CDR3: TGTGCCAGCAGCCGCTCTCCGGACAGGGTGAACACTGAAGCTTTCTTT.

This clone was counted a single time. The chain has TRBV14 and TRBJ1-1, with D perhaps matching TRBD1 (5 bases). Germline V gene sequence: CDR1 SGHDN, CDR2 FVKESK. The CDR3 length is 16 residues. V was shortened by 4 bases and J by 3 bases, with 18 bases between the two germline ends. This chain's CDR3 is CASSPLGGGVDTEAFF. As DNA, the CDR3 is TGTGCCAGCAGCCCCCTTGGGGGGGGAGTCGACACTGAAGCTTTCTTT.

The chain joins TRBV9 to TRBJ2-3; unclear D gene. CDR1 is SGDLS and CDR2 is YYNGEE in the germline V gene. CDR3 length equals 15 residues. V lost 4 bases and J 2 bases, leaving 14 bases between the germline ends. The CDR3, as DNA: TGTGCCAGCAGCCCGGGTTTCTGGACCACAGATACGCAGTATTTT. Its translation is CASSPGFWTTDTQYF. Together with reference TRBV9 and TRBJ2-3, the CDR3 gives the full variable domain: DSGVTQTPKHLITATGQRVTLRCSPRSGDLSVYWYQQSLDQGLQFLIQYYNGEERAKGNILERFSAQQFPDLHSELNLSSLELGDSALYFCASSPGFWTTDTQYFGPGTRLTVL.

The rearrangement joins TRBV5-1 to TRBJ1-6; TRBD1 might be the D (5 bases). Germline values: CDR1 SGHRS, CDR2 YFSETQ. V was cut by 4 bases and J by 10 bases, with 12 bases left in between. The CDR3 runs 13 residues. The CDR3 coding sequence is TGCGCCAGCAGCCGCCAGAGGGACTCACCCCTCCACTTT. This codes for CASSRQRDSPLHF.